Here is one TCR beta chain with its context. These data come from a study of blood T cell repertoires in COVID-19. Looking at the study overall: Specimens from acute and convalescent COVID-19 originated in the United States, Italy and Spain. T cells, B-cell-depleted T cells, or PBMCs provided the cDNA or gDNA that served as material.

Per germline, CDR1 SGHDT and CDR2 YYEEEE. There are 15 residues in the CDR3. The V gene end was trimmed by 4 bases and the J gene end by 4 bases; junction bases not matched to a gene: 10. Original processing notes: Cell counts per sample came from amplifying reference gene primers. The table came from immunoSEQ multiplex PCR; TCRdb's copy has only in-frame clones and leaves some out. The DNA gave D and trimming, while V, J and clone size come from that table. Among around 65,000 clones listed, roughly four fifths were seen once. The sequencing sample was made of peripheral blood. This clonotype was obtained from a woman between 50 and 59 years old with active or convalescent COVID-19. The chain uses TRBV5-6 and TRBJ1-2; 7 bases fit TRBD1. CDR3 nucleotides: TGTGCCAGCAGCCCCCATCGAGGGGGCATCTATGGCTACACCTTC. Encoded protein: CASSPHRGGIYGYTF.